Presented here are 26 T cell receptor beta chains from one specimen sequenced in a study of beta chain features in type 1 diabetes. The investigators reverse transcribed all of the isolated RNA, so they sequenced expressed TCRB transcripts. Libraries were prepared by immunoSEQ multiplex PCR; TCRdb keeps only in-frame clonotypes and omits some of them. The data contain about 360,000 clones, around 12% of them singletons. What was sequenced was naive CD4+ T cells from blood. These receptors came from a man younger than 30 in good health.

The chain couples TRBV6-5 to TRBJ1-5; weak D call: TRBD1 (5 bases). The CDR3 consists of 15 residues. V lost 0 bases and J lost 6, with 12 bases in between. In germline, CDR1 is MNHEY, CDR2 SVGAGI. CDR3: CASSYSKEGFQPQHF. CDR3 in DNA: TGTGCCAGCAGTTACTCGAAGGAGGGGTTTCAGCCCCAGCATTTT.

The V and J genes are TRBV5-1 and TRBJ2-3; 8 bases align to TRBD2. CDR3 length: 14 residues. Per germline, CDR1 SGHRS and CDR2 YFSETQ. With 3 bases clipped from V and 6 bases from J, the junction kept 6 bases outside the gene matches. This CDR3 reads CASSYERGTDTQYF. The CDR3 DNA reads TGCGCCAGCAGCTACGAGCGGGGGACCGATACGCAGTATTTT.

The chain combines TRBV30 with TRBJ1-2; TRBD1 is a possible D gene (6 bases). The germline CDR1 and CDR2 sequences are GTSNPN and SVGIG (reference sequence). The CDR3 extends over 15 amino acids. V lost 2 bases and J 3 bases, leaving 16 bases between the germline ends. The CDR3 reads CAWSRRGDIHYGYTF. CDR3 nucleotides: TGTGCCTGGAGTAGGAGAGGGGACATTCACTATGGCTACACCTTC.

This chain joins TRBV28 and TRBJ2-5, with a tentative D call TRBD1 (5 bases). The CDR3 covers 15 residues. The V gene lost 5 bases and the J gene lost 4 bases, with 17 bases spanning the gap. Germline-derived CDR1 and CDR2 are MDHEN and SYDVKM. CDR3 nucleotides: TGTGCCAGCAGTCTCGACTCGACAGTGGGAGAGACCCAGTACTTC. Translating gives CASSLDSTVGETQYF.

The chain links TRBV28 to TRBJ1-2; possibly TRBD1 for D (5 bases). With 5 bases removed from V and 5 bases from J, the gap between germline ends came to 15 bases. The CDR3 has 14 residues. The germline V gene encodes CDR1 MDHEN and CDR2 SYDVKM. CDR3 residues: CASSPPQGKYGYTF. CDR3 coding DNA: TGTGCCAGCAGTCCACCTCAGGGAAAATATGGCTACACCTTC.

This chain joins TRBV7-9 and TRBJ2-7, with D perhaps TRBD2 (5 bases). There are 13 residues in the CDR3. The germline gives CDR1 SEHNR, CDR2 FQNEAQ (reference sequence). With 10 bases removed from V and 6 bases from J, the gap between germline ends came to 19 bases. CDR3 region: CATHRPRGLEQYF. The CDR3 coding sequence is TGTGCCACCCACCGTCCCAGAGGGCTCGAGCAGTACTTC.

This clone was found a few times. V usage is TRBV29-1 and J usage is TRBJ1-1, with 7 bases aligning to TRBD1. CDR1 and CDR2 from the germline V gene are SQVTM and ANQGSEA. The V gene end was trimmed by 3 bases and the J gene end by 5 bases; junction bases not matched to a gene: 9. This CDR3 has 14 residues. The CDR3 DNA reads TGCAGCGTTGACAAAGGGGGCGCCTCGACTGAAGCTTTCTTT. Translating it yields CSVDKGGASTEAFF.

This rearrangement joins TRBV30 to TRBJ2-1, with 9 bases matching TRBD2. Trimming took 1 base from V and 6 from J; bases not matched to a gene: 1. The germline gives CDR1 GTSNPN, CDR2 SVGIG (reference sequence). This CDR3 is 13 amino acids long. CDR3 sequence reads: CAWSAGLANEQFF. CDR3 coding DNA: TGTGCCTGGAGTGCGGGACTAGCCAATGAGCAGTTCTTC.

The chain has TRBV7-9 and TRBJ1-1; possibly TRBD1 for D (5 bases). CDR1 and CDR2 (germline): SEHNR, FQNEAQ (reference sequence). Trimming took off 8 bases at V and 0 bases at J, with 10 bases between the two ends. CDR3 length equals 13 residues. The chain's CDR3 is CASGGRMNTEAFF. The CDR3 DNA is TGTGCCAGCGGGGGGAGAATGAACACTGAAGCTTTCTTT.

This clone was counted a few times. This chain joins TRBV4-2 and TRBJ2-1; D unclear. This CDR3 has 12 residues. The germline gives CDR1 LGHNA, CDR2 YNFKEQ. The germline V and J ends were trimmed by 0 bases and 6 bases, with 3 bases remaining between them. In nucleotides, the CDR3 is TGTGCCAGCAGCCAAGAGAGCAATGAGCAGTTCTTC. It encodes CASSQESNEQFF.

V is TRBV28 and J is TRBJ1-4; TRBD1 might be the D (6 bases). Germline V CDR1 and CDR2: MDHEN, SYDVKM. With 6 bases removed from V and 0 bases from J, the gap between germline ends came to 8 bases. This CDR3 has 14 amino acids. The CDR3 region has the DNA TGTGCCAGCAGCACAGGGACAACTAATGAAAAACTGTTTTTT. Amino acids: CASSTGTTNEKLFF.

This clone was observed a few times. The V call is TRBV7-9, the J call TRBJ2-7; 10 bases align to TRBD1. The CDR3 runs to 16 residues. Germline CDR1 reads SEHNR; CDR2 reads FQNEAQ (reference sequence). With 3 bases clipped from V and 7 bases from J, the junction kept 12 bases outside the gene matches. The CDR3 loop is CASSFLLGQGNREQYF. The CDR3 region has the DNA TGTGCCAGCAGCTTCCTTTTGGGACAGGGGAATAGGGAGCAGTACTTC.

This clone has only a few counts. The rearrangement joins TRBV30 to TRBJ2-1, with a weak D call TRBD2 (6 bases). The CDR3 is 15 amino acids. The V end lost 2 bases, the J end lost 6 bases, and 17 bases lay between the germline ends. Per germline, CDR1 GTSNPN and CDR2 SVGIG (reference sequence). The CDR3 DNA is TGTGCCTGGAGTCGGGGACTCTGGAGGTTCAATGAGCAGTTCTTC. This gives the protein CAWSRGLWRFNEQFF.

This sequence joins TRBV7-2 and TRBJ1-5; the D is unclear. Germline V CDR1 and CDR2: SGHTA, FQGNSA. Trimming shortened V by 1 base and J by 1 base, and 8 bases separated the two germline ends. The CDR3 extends over 15 amino acids. CDR3 loop: CASSLVLGSNQPQHF. CDR3 in DNA: TGTGCCAGCAGCTTAGTGCTAGGCAGCAATCAGCCCCAGCATTTT.

This clone occurred once. V and J are TRBV11-3 and TRBJ2-3; D is unclear. The CDR3 is made up of 17 amino acids. CDR1 is SGHNT, CDR2 YENEEA, per germline. Trimming cost V 5 bases and J 0 bases, with 18 bases left between them. CDR3 sequence (DNA): TGTGCCAGCAGCCGAGCCGCGGTCTCCGCTAGCACAGATACGCAGTATTTT. Its translation is CASSRAAVSASTDTQYF.

With respect to this clone: An end of the junction does not agree with germline; a read error may underlie this. This chain links TRBV5-1 with TRBJ2-7; D gene uncertain. This CDR3 has 13 amino acids. In germline, CDR1 is SGHRS, CDR2 YFSETQ. CDR3 in DNA: TGCGCCAGCAGCTTCGCCAGCACCGACGAGCGGTACTTC. Translated, it gives CASSFASTDERYF.

The rearrangement joins TRBV7-3 to TRBJ2-5; TRBD2 matches at 12 bases. The germline CDR1 and CDR2 sequences are SGHTA and FQGTGA. With 5 bases clipped from V and 5 bases from J, the junction kept 9 bases outside the gene matches. The CDR3 spans 16 residues. Here the CDR3 DNA reads TGTGCCAGCAGCCCAAAACTAGCGGGGGGTCTGGAGACCCAGTACTTC. Its protein product is CASSPKLAGGLETQYF.

The table lists this clone with a few counts. J is TRBJ1-2 and V is TRBV29-1, with a weak D call TRBD1 (5 bases). V lost 0 bases and J 4 bases, leaving 9 bases between the germline ends. CDR3 length: 13 residues. In germline, CDR1 is SQVTM, CDR2 ANQGSEA. The CDR3 coding sequence is TGCAGCGTTGAAGACAGGGAGGCCTATGGCTACACCTTC. It yields the protein CSVEDREAYGYTF. The full variable domain, its missing parts supplied by reference TRBV29-1 and TRBJ1-2, is SAVISQKPSRDICQRGTSLTIQCQVDSQVTMMFWYRQQPGQSLTLIATANQGSEATYESGFVIDKFPISRPNLTFSTLTVSNMSPEDSSIYLCSVEDREAYGYTFGSGTRLTVV.

This clone was seen a handful of times. The V gene is TRBV10-3, the J gene TRBJ2-7, with 9 bases that match TRBD1. This CDR3 comprises 15 residues. V was clipped by 4 bases and J by 2 bases; unmatched bases: 6. Germline loops: CDR1 ENHRY, CDR2 SYGVKD. Here the CDR3 DNA reads TGTGCCATCAGTGGGGTGGGACAGGGAGCCTACGAGCAGTACTTC. Its protein is CAISGVGQGAYEQYF.

This clone was seen more than once but under ten times. CDR3 amino acids: CASSSQGDSNQPQHF. CDR3 DNA sequence: TGCGCCAGCAGTTCACAGGGTGATAGCAATCAGCCCCAGCATTTT. V and J are TRBV5-1 and TRBJ1-5, with D possibly TRBD1 on 6 matching bases. The CDR3 length is 15 residues. The V and J ends lost 5 bases and 0 bases respectively, with 12 bases between them. The germline gives CDR1 SGHRS, CDR2 YFSETQ.

This clone was seen more than once but under ten times. This chain links TRBV7-9 with TRBJ1-1, with a weak D call TRBD1 (5 bases). The CDR3 loop spans 15 amino acids. V gave up 4 bases and J gave up 1 base, with 13 bases separating them. CDR1 is SEHNR and CDR2 is FQNEAQ in the germline V gene (reference sequence). CDR3 nucleotide sequence: TGTGCCAGCAGCTGGGGGAGGGAGGGGAACACTGAAGCTTTCTTT. It translates to CASSWGREGNTEAFF.

This clone was counted between two and nine times. V and J are TRBV6-1 and TRBJ1-3; the D gene is possibly TRBD1 (6 bases). Trimming stripped 2 bases from V and 4 bases from J, with 9 bases between. The CDR3 is made up of 14 amino acids. Looked up from germline, CDR1 is MNHNS and CDR2 is SASEGT. CDR3 nucleotides: TGTGCCAGCAGTGAACAAGGACAGGGAAACACCATATATTTT. Its translation is CASSEQGQGNTIYF.

The J gene is TRBJ2-1, the V gene TRBV6-4; TRBD2 agrees at 10 bases. V dropped 8 bases and J dropped 7; count of bases not matched to a gene: 5. Germline CDR1 reads MRHNA; CDR2 reads SNTAGT. The CDR3 consists of 13 residues. The CDR3 nucleotides read TGTGCCAGCGGCGGGACTAGCGTAAATGAGCAGTTCTTC. Amino acid sequence: CASGGTSVNEQFF.

This clone has more than one count but fewer than ten. The rearrangement links TRBV4-3 to TRBJ2-2; TRBD2 agrees at 7 bases. Germline loops: CDR1 LGHNA, CDR2 YSLEER. CDR3 length: 16 amino acids. J gave up 6 bases and V 1 base, and 8 bases lay outside the gene matches. CDR3 coding DNA: TGCGCCAGCAGCCAAGGACCAAGGGGAGGGTCCGGGGAGCTGTTTTTT. It specifies CASSQGPRGGSGELFF.

This clone was recorded only once. The J gene is TRBJ1-2, the V gene TRBV5-4; D ambiguous. Looked up from germline, CDR1 is SGHNT and CDR2 is YYREEE (reference sequence). V gave up 1 base and J gave up 3 bases, with 16 bases separating them. The CDR3 is 16 amino acids. The CDR3 region has the DNA TGTGCCAGCAGCTTGAATTTGGACTTACATCACTATGGCTACACCTTC. The encoded protein is CASSLNLDLHHYGYTF.

This clone occurred a few times. This chain uses TRBV5-1 with TRBJ2-7; 7 bases agree with TRBD1. V lost 4 bases and J lost 0; bases outside the gene matches: 4. Germline CDR1 is SGHRS and CDR2 is YFSETQ. CDR3 length equals 14 residues. The CDR3 region has the DNA TGCGCCAGCAGCCCGACAGGGAGCTCCTACGAGCAGTACTTC. This codes for CASSPTGSSYEQYF.